The clone carrying this T cell receptor (beta chain) came up a few times. Per germline, CDR1 LGHDT and CDR2 YNNKEL (reference sequence). The CDR3 is 16 residues long. V dropped 6 bases and J dropped 0; count of bases not matched to a gene: 7. Recruitment covered about two dozen US areas and drew participants whose ages spanned roughly 18 to 95 years. Donors in Cohort 3 who had recovered were those with two negative PCRs, healthcare professional clearance, or resolution of their symptoms. These data originate in a study of blood T cell repertoires in COVID-19. Produced via immunoSEQ multiplex PCR; TCRdb's table is partial and in-frame only. The table shows around 180,000 clones, with 86% occurring only once.

Material: PBMCs or T cells enriched from blood (not recorded which). The source is a woman in her twenties or thirties who had recovered from COVID-19. The chain has TRBV3-1 (or the pseudogene TRBV3-2) and TRBJ2-1; 8 bases match TRBD2. CDR3 sequence: CASSKTAGVSYNEQFF. The CDR3 nucleotides read TGTGCCAGCAGTAAGACAGCGGGGGTCTCCTACAATGAGCAGTTCTTC.